This T cell receptor beta chain emerged from a study of blood T cells in healthy people across ages (dated by TCRdb to the mid-2010s). A note on the overall study: Template switching captured roughly one uniquely barcoded TCR beta cDNA molecule per two T cells in model experiments. The donors were split into four age groups: young (average around 17 years), middle-aged (about 40), aged (62) and long-lived (about 82). Two additional independent replicas of 1 million unique cDNA reads from the same blood draw were analyzed for two donors (one aged 18 to 30 and one aged 80 or older). To track age-related changes in TCR beta repertoire diversity, the study relied on deep sequencing normalized with unique cDNA molecular identifiers. Study-wide findings and limitations: Estimates of total diversity based on one million sequenced T cells were considered lower bounds and underestimates. Compared with the aged group, more naive CD4+ T cells, fewer expanded clones and increased TCR diversity were shown by the long-lived group, suggesting age selection. Observed TCR beta diversity per million T cells fell roughly linearly with age, and a significant reduction was already apparent by age around 40. Because profiling used bulk unsorted PBMCs, naive and antigen-experienced compartments could not be compared conclusively. Because the CMV infection status of the donors was unknown, age-related changes in expanded clonotypes may potentially have been confounded. A strong correlation was found between observed TCR beta diversity and the percentage of naive T cells measured by flow cytometry.

Systemically healthy Caucasian individuals from Russia, some 38 in total and aged 6 to 90 years, were included as donors. About 9.6 milliliters of peripheral blood were collected from each donor into EDTA-treated Vacutainer tubes. PBMCs were isolated by Ficoll-Paque density-gradient centrifugation, with at least 6 million obtained per sample. Total RNA was extracted from PBMCs with Trizol reagent, with at least 5.5 micrograms obtained per sample. For every donor, flow cytometry on a PBMC aliquot measured the percentage of naive CD45RAhigh/CD27high T cells. This clonotype was seen a handful of times. The antigen it binds to is not known. The record has no base qualities; no much larger clone is one base away. The CDR3 starts with the cysteine, ends with the phenylalanine, and has 17 residues. The CDR3 DNA has 51 bases and is translated from base 1. V drops 0 bases and J drops 3 bases, leaving 17 bases in between. CDR1 is given as MGHRA and CDR2 as YSYEKL, both from the germline V gene.

Library method: 5' RACE. TCRdb records Illumina HiSeq 2500 as the sequencer. A second roughly 6 to 11 cycle PCR used a sample-barcoded 5' primer and a J-beta primer mix. A template-switch 5' adaptor carrying 12 random nucleotides introduced a unique molecular identifier onto each TCR beta cDNA molecule. At least 3 million CDR3-containing paired-end reads were obtained from each sample. All of the RNA was converted into first-strand cDNA using the Mint cDNA synthesis kit, with a TRBC-specific oligonucleotide serving as the primer. Following uracil-DNA glycosylase treatment, a first 18-cycle PCR with universal primers M1SS and BC2_uni_R was performed on all cDNA. From the authors' description of their analysis: For normalization, 1 million high-quality reads were randomly selected from each sample, with every read carrying a distinct molecular identifier. Instead of being binned into consensus sequences, reads with shared molecular identifiers were discarded. MiTCR, with a Q25 quality threshold and the strictest error-elimination algorithm, was used for CDR3 identification, clonotype clustering and error correction. A nonparametric unseen species model with Euler transformation was used to estimate a lower bound on total TCR beta diversity. Starting from the raw public reads, TCRdb applied fastp trimming at Q25, assembled clones with MiXCR and retained in-frame beta chains. Rows with a matching CDR3 protein are joined into one entry that keeps the most common DNA and genes. The V and J calls and clone size come from TCRdb's table, not from the authors' own analysis. The table for this sample lists hundreds of thousands of distinct CDR3 sequences; 20% to 25% of them were counted only once. The ten largest clones represent roughly 9% of the sample.

This same sample was also taken into another study, of T cells of mothers and their children. That second publication adds: Nine systemically healthy Caucasian individuals served as donors, namely three mothers together with their six children. cDNA synthesis used all of the extracted RNA, with roughly 1.5 ug of RNA in each 15 ul reaction. In the second PCR, sample barcodes and 2-4 random nucleotides were introduced via the M1S primer. Each mother yielded over 10 million TCR beta CDR3 reads and each child some 3 million reads. Thymic selection similarly shapes TCR recombination output in related and unrelated pairs, with minor effect from inherited differences. Related mother-child pairs always showed normalized repertoire overlap that was slightly higher than in unrelated mother-child pairs, though the difference was never significant. Persistent microchimeric T cell clones were not detected, at a sensitivity of about 100 clones per million clonotypes. In the study, deep NGS was used to compare the TCR beta repertoires of mothers and children, and features distinguishing related mother-child pairs from unrelated individuals were sought. On average, the children were around 11 +/- 4 years old, while the mothers were about 37 +/- 4 years old. After adapter ligation was performed with NEBNext reagents, the libraries were sequenced on an Illumina HiSeq 2000 with 100+100 nt paired-end reads. To prevent cross-contamination, the mother and child libraries were prepared one month apart and sequenced in separate runs. For each donor, between about 500,000 and 2,100,000 distinct TCR beta clonotypes were identified. Naive TCR beta clonotypes were estimated from low-frequency clonotypes matched to each donor's FACS-determined naive share, without sorting.

The sequence was collected from a boy aged 5-17 years in good health. Sequencing was done on a sample of blood. The chain is made from TRBV4-1 and TRBJ1-2; a tentative D call is TRBD1 (5 bases match). Here the CDR3 is given as CASSQDRGRPYDYGYTF. The nucleotide sequence is TGCGCCAGCAGCCAAGATCGGGGCAGGCCATATGACTATGGCTACACCTTC.